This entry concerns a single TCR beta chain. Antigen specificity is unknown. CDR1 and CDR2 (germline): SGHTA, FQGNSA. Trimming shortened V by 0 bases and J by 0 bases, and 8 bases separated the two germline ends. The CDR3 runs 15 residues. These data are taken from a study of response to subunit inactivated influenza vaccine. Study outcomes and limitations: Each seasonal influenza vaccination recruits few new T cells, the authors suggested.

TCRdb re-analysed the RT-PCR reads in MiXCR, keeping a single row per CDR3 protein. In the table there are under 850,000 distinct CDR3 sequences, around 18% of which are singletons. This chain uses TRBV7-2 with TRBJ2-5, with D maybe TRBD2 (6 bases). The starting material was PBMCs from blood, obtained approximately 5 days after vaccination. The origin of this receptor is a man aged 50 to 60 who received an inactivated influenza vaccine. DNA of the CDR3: TGTGCCAGCAGCTTAGCCCGGGACTACCAAGAGACCCAGTACTTC. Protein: CASSLARDYQETQYF.